The text below deals with one T cell receptor beta chain. Its antigen remains unidentified. TCRdb reprocessed the 5' RACE reads with MiXCR, giving one entry per CDR3 protein. The sample has 500,000 to 600,000 distinct CDR3 sequences, 20% to 25% seen once. These data come from a study of identical twins. Overall study findings and caveats: Recombination models fit unrelated individuals' TCR alpha sharing but underestimated twins'.

Each donor was a healthy Caucasian. The CDR3 totals 15 residues. Between the trimmed V and J ends, which lost 2 bases and 3 bases, there was a span of 14 bases. Germline assignment: CDR1 SGHRS and CDR2 YFSETQ. This sample also belongs to another study, concerning T cells expressing NK-cell markers. This second report adds: Where a handful of donors were concerned, these clonotypes also led the CD3+CD56-NKG2C+ fraction.

The chain links TRBV5-1 to TRBJ1-2; D remains unclear. This TCR came from a woman under 30 in good health. Specimen: CD4+ T cells sorted from blood. CDR3 DNA: TGCGCCAGCAGCTTCCGGTACGGTGGAGACTATGGCTACACCTTC. Translating gives CASSFRYGGDYGYTF.